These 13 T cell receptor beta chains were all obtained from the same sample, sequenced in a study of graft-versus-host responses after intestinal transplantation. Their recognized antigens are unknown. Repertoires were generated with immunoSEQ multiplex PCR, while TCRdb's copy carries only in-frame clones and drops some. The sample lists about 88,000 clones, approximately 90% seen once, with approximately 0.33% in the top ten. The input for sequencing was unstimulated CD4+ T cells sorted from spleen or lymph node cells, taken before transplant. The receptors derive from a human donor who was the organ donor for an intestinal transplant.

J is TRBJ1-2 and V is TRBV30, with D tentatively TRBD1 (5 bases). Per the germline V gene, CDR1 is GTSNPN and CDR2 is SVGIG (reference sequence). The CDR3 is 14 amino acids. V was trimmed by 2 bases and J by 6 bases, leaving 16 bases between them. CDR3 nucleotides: TGTGCCTGGAGTCCCGGGGGGATCGGGGATGGCTACACCTTC. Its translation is CAWSPGGIGDGYTF.

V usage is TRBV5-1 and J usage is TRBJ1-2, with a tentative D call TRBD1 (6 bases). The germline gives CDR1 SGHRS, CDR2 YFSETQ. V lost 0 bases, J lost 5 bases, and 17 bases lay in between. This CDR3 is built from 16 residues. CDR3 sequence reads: CASSLAQRTDIYGYTF. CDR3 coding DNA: TGCGCCAGCAGCTTGGCCCAGCGGACAGACATTTATGGCTACACCTTC.

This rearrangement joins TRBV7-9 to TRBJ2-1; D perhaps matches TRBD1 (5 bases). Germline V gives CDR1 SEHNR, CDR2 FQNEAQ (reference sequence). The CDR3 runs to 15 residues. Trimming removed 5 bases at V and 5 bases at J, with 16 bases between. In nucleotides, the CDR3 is TGTGCCAGCAGCCCTGGGGCTCAGAAAAACAATGAGCAGTTCTTC. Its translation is CASSPGAQKNNEQFF.

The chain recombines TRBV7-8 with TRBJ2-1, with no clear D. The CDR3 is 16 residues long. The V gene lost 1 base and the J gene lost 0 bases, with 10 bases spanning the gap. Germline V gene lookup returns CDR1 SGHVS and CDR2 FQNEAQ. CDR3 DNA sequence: TGTGCCAGCAGCTTAGTTCTGTGGAGCTCCTACAATGAGCAGTTCTTC. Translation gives CASSLVLWSSYNEQFF.

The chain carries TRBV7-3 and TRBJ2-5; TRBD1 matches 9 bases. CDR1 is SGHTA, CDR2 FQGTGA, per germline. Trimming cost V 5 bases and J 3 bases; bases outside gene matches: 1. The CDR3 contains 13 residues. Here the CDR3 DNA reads TGTGCCAGCAGCAGGGACAGGGAAGAGACCCAGTACTTC. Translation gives CASSRDREETQYF.

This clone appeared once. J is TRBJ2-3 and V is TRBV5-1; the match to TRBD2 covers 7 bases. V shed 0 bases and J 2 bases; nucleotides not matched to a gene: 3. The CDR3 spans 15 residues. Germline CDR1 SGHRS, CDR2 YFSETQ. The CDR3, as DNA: TGCGCCAGCAGCTTGGCGGCGGGGGTCACAGATACGCAGTATTTT. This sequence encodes CASSLAAGVTDTQYF.

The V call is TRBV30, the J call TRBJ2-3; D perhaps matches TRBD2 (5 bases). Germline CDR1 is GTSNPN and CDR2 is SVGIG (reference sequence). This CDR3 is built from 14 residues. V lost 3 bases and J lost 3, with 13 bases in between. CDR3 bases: TGTGCCTGGAGAGCGGTTGGTTTGACAGATACGCAGTATTTT. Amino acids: CAWRAVGLTDTQYF.

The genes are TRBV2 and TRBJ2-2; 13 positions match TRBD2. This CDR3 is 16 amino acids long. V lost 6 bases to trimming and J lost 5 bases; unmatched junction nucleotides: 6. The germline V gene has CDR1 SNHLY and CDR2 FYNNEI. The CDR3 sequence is CASRWRTSGSTGELFF. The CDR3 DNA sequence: TGTGCCAGCAGATGGAGGACTAGCGGGAGTACCGGGGAGCTGTTTTTT.

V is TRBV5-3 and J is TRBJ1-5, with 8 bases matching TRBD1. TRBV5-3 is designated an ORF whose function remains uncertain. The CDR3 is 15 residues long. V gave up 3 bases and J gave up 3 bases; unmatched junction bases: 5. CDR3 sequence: CARSYRQGYNQPQHF. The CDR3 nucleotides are TGTGCCAGAAGCTACCGACAGGGGTACAATCAGCCCCAGCATTTT.

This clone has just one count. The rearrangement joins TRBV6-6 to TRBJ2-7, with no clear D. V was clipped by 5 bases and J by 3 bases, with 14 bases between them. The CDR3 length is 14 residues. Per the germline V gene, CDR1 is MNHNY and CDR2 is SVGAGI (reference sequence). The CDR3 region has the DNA TGTGCCAGCAGTCTTCGACACCCGAACTACGAGCAGTACTTC. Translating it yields CASSLRHPNYEQYF.

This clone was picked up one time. The CDR3 DNA follows: TGCGCCAGCAGGGACACACGGGATGAAAAACTGTTTTTT. Translating it yields CASRDTRDEKLFF. The gene calls are TRBV5-1 and TRBJ1-4; D is possibly TRBD1 (5 bases). The CDR3 is made up of 13 amino acids. The V end was cut by 5 bases, the J end by 6 bases, with 11 bases between. CDR1 and CDR2 (germline): SGHRS, YFSETQ.

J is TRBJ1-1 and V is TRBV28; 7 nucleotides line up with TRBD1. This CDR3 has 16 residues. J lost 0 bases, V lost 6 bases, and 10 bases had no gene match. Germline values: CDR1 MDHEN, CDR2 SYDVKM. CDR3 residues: CASRMTGSFMNTEAFF. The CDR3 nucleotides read TGTGCCAGCAGGATGACAGGGTCGTTCATGAACACTGAAGCTTTCTTT.

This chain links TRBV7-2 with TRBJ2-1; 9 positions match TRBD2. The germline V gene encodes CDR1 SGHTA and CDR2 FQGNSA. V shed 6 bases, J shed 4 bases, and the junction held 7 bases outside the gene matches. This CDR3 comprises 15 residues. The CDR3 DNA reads TGTGCCAGCAGTGGAAGCGGGGGGCCATACAATGAGCAGTTCTTC. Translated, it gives CASSGSGGPYNEQFF.